Below are 14 T cell receptor beta chains sequenced from a single sample in a study of T cell responses to AZD1222 COVID-19 vaccine. Profiled with immunoSEQ multiplex PCR; TCRdb holds only in-frame clones, not every one. Of around 170,000 clones detected, 90% appear once; the ten largest clones hold approximately 1.4%. This material consisted of peripheral blood, taken on day 0 of AZD1222 vaccination. The receptors were gathered from an adult in good health.

The V and J genes are TRBV6-4 and TRBJ2-1; TRBD2 aligns across 8 bases. The CDR3 totals 15 residues. With V trimmed by 4 bases and J by 4 bases, 6 bases remained unmatched. CDR1 is MRHNA and CDR2 is SNTAGT in the germline V gene. In nucleotides, the CDR3 is TGTGCCAGCAGTGGGAGCAGCGGGGGTTACAATGAGCAGTTCTTC. Amino acid sequence: CASSGSSGGYNEQFF.

The chain combines TRBV27 with TRBJ1-6; D may be TRBD1 (6 bases). The CDR3 is 14 amino acids. Germline lookup yields CDR1 MNHEY and CDR2 SMNVEV (reference sequence). V gave up 5 bases and J gave up 10 bases, with 15 bases separating them. The CDR3 region is CASSPRGRDSPLHF. CDR3 nucleotides: TGTGCCAGCAGTCCCAGGGGTCGTGACTCACCCCTCCACTTT.

This clone has only one observation. V gene TRBV7-9 combines with J gene TRBJ2-1; TRBD1 matches 12 bases. The CDR3 has 15 amino acids. The junction had 3 bases not matched to a gene; V was cut back by 3 bases and J by 6 bases. Germline values: CDR1 SEHNR, CDR2 FQNEAQ (reference sequence). The CDR3 nucleotides are TGTGCCAGCAGCTTCGGGACAGGGGGCCTCAATGAGCAGTTCTTC. Translation: CASSFGTGGLNEQFF.

The chain joins TRBV30 to TRBJ1-5; possible D gene TRBD1, 5 bases. V lost 3 bases, J lost 2 bases, and 11 bases lay in between. The CDR3 has 14 residues. CDR1 GTSNPN and CDR2 SVGIG come from the germline V gene (reference sequence). The CDR3 DNA is TGTGCCTGGAGGGATAGGGGTGGCAATCAGCCCCAGCATTTT. Its translation: CAWRDRGGNQPQHF.

The V gene is TRBV9, the J gene TRBJ1-3, with TRBD1 matching 7 bases. The germline V gene has CDR1 SGDLS and CDR2 YYNGEE. V was pared by 2 bases and J by 4 bases, with 3 bases of the junction left unmatched. The length of the CDR3 is 14 residues. CDR3 residues: CASSVGTVGNTIYF. The DNA for the CDR3 is TGTGCCAGCAGCGTTGGGACAGTGGGAAACACCATATATTTT. The full variable domain, its missing parts supplied by reference TRBV9 and TRBJ1-3, is DSGVTQTPKHLITATGQRVTLRCSPRSGDLSVYWYQQSLDQGLQFLIQYYNGEERAKGNILERFSAQQFPDLHSELNLSSLELGDSALYFCASSVGTVGNTIYFGEGSWLTVV.

The chain uses TRBV2 and TRBJ1-2, with D maybe TRBD1 (6 bases). Germline V gene data show CDR1 as SNHLY and CDR2 as FYNNEI. The ends were cut back, 6 bases at V and 0 bases at J, with 11 bases in the middle. There are 14 residues in the CDR3. CDR3 in DNA: TGTGCCAGCAGATTGACAGGTTCTAACTATGGCTACACCTTC. Protein sequence: CASRLTGSNYGYTF.

The V gene is TRBV29-1, the J gene TRBJ1-5; no reliable D call. The CDR3 runs to 13 residues. V was pared by 6 bases and J by 1 base, with 10 bases between. Germline lookup yields CDR1 SQVTM and CDR2 ANQGSEA. In DNA form, the CDR3 reads TGCAGCGTCGCCGGCGGGAGCAATCAGCCCCAGCATTTT. This sequence encodes CSVAGGSNQPQHF.

This chain connects TRBV6-5 to TRBJ1-2; D unresolved. Germline V gene sequence: CDR1 MNHEY, CDR2 SVGAGI. The V end was cut by 6 bases, the J end by 1 base, with 9 bases between. The CDR3 has 13 residues. The CDR3 is CASSLRINYGYTF. CDR3 nucleotide sequence: TGTGCCAGCAGCCTAAGAATTAACTATGGCTACACCTTC.

The chain uses TRBV5-1 and TRBJ1-1, with D maybe TRBD1 (6 bases). The CDR3 extends over 14 amino acids. Germline V CDR1 and CDR2: SGHRS, YFSETQ. V lost 6 bases to trimming and J lost 1 base, with 13 bases between them. The DNA for the CDR3 is TGCGCCAGCATATTGGACAGCCAGAACACTGAAGCTTTCTTT. It yields the protein CASILDSQNTEAFF.

V usage is TRBV6-1 and J usage is TRBJ2-6; D is unclear. Germline lookup yields CDR1 MNHNS and CDR2 SASEGT. V gave up 1 base and J gave up 2 bases, with 6 bases separating them. CDR3 length: 15 amino acids. CDR3 in amino acids: CASSEGTAGANVLTF. DNA of the CDR3: TGTGCCAGCAGTGAAGGGACGGCTGGGGCCAACGTCCTGACTTTC.

J is TRBJ1-1 and V is TRBV19; TRBD1 is a possible D gene (6 bases). The CDR3 runs to 16 residues. CDR1 is LNHDA and CDR2 is SQIVND in the germline V gene (reference sequence). V was trimmed by 7 bases and J by 4 bases, leaving 22 bases between them. The CDR3 nucleotides are TGTGCCAGTACCACGAGAACGGGGGGCCGGGCCACTGAAGCTTTCTTT. Its protein is CASTTRTGGRATEAFF. The complete variable domain, with remaining parts taken from reference TRBV19 and TRBJ1-1, reads DGGITQSPKYLFRKEGQNVTLSCEQNLNHDAMYWYRQDPGQGLRLIYYSQIVNDFQKGDIAEGYSVSREKKESFPLTVTSAQKNPTAFYLCASTTRTGGRATEAFFGQGTRLTVV.

V gene TRBV21-1 combines with J gene TRBJ1-4; the D call in the table, TRBD1, was not verified against the DNA. TRBV21-1 is tagged as a pseudogene. This CDR3 contains 15 residues. This CDR3 is CASSGTGGSNEKLFF. CDR3 nucleotides: TGTGCCAGCAGCGGAACAGGGGGCAGTAATGAAAAACTGTTTTTT.

The V and J genes are TRBV9 and TRBJ2-2, with D tentatively TRBD2 (5 bases). V was trimmed by 3 bases and J by 4 bases, leaving 10 bases between them. This CDR3 has 14 amino acids. Germline-derived CDR1 and CDR2 are SGDLS and YYNGEE. The CDR3 nucleotides read TGTGCCAGCAGCGAAGAGGGAATCACCGGGGAGCTGTTTTTT. Amino acids: CASSEEGITGELFF.

The rearrangement links TRBV2 to TRBJ1-1; possible D gene TRBD1, 6 bases. The CDR3 extends over 16 amino acids. V lost 2 bases to trimming and J lost 4 bases, with 17 bases between them. CDR1 is SNHLY and CDR2 is FYNNEI in the germline V gene. CDR3 bases: TGTGCCAGCAGTGAATTGGCTGGGGGGCGGGGCACTGAAGCTTTCTTT. Protein: CASSELAGGRGTEAFF.